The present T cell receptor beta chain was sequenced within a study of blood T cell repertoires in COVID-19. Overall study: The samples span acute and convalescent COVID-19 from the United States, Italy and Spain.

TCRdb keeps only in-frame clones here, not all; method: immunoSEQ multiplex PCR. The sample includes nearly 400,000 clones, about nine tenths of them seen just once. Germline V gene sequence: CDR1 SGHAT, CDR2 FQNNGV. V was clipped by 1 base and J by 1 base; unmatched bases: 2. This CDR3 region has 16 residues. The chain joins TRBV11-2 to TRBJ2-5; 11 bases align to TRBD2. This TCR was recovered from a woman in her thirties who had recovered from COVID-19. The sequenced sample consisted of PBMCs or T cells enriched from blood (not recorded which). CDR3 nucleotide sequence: TGTGCCAGCAGCTTAGGCCTAGCGGGGGGCCAAGAGACCCAGTACTTC. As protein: CASSLGLAGGQETQYF. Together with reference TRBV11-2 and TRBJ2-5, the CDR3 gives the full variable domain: EAGVAQSPRYKIIEKRQSVAFWCNPISGHATLYWYQQILGQGPKLLIQFQNNGVVDDSQLPKDRFSAERLKGVDSTLKIQPAKLEDSAVYLCASSLGLAGGQETQYFGPGTRLLVL.